This T cell receptor beta chain was captured in a study of T cell responses to AZD1222 COVID-19 vaccine (dated by TCRdb to the early 2020s). Regarding the research as a whole: AZD1222 recipients whose second dose came at about 4 weeks and those whose second dose came at about 12 weeks were combined into one group, since spike-specific TCR depth and breadth did not differ between the two schedules. TCR sequencing covered some 250 trial participants: 200 to 210 given two doses of AZD1222 and approximately 26 given two doses of MenACWY control vaccine. Enrollment into the trials was organized by age into subgroups of 18-55, 56-69 and 70-plus years, and those subgroups contained approximately 160, 26 and 62 TCR-sequenced participants, respectively. Here is what the overall study found, with its caveats: Conclusions about previously exposed vaccinees are limited, since just six AZD1222 recipients were seropositive for SARS-CoV-2 at baseline. Because no day 14 peak-response samples were available, repertoires were characterized only after the peak T cell response. Spike-specific TCR breadth and depth rose significantly after two AZD1222 doses compared with day 0 and with MenACWY recipients. In the small 56-69-year group, the increase in depth fell short of significance, most likely because of low power. Participants were mostly white British, with more females than males. The authors suggested clonal diversity may have been underestimated. The whole spike protein was spanned by vaccine-associated CD4 TCRs, and dominant responses were seen in regions 160-218 and 743-854. Epitopes outside the regions mutated in the B.1.351 and B.1.1.7 variants were reportedly recognized by nearly half of the unique spike-specific TCRs.

This sample's time point label indicates: baseline before first vaccination. Vaccinee samples came from UK trials COV001 and COV002, including a single-blind randomized controlled phase 2/3 trial of AZD1222 (ChAdOx1 nCoV-19) in healthy adults. For TCRbeta chain sequencing, PBMC samples were collected from trial participants at day 0 and at day 28 after the second dose. The germline V gene (reference sequence) supplies CDR1 MNHEY and CDR2 SMNVEV. For this chain, trimming is 0 bases at the V end and 1 base at the J end, and the number of junction bases without a gene match is 6. There are 16 amino acids in the CDR3, from cysteine to phenylalanine inclusive. Just CDR3 DNA is preserved here, 48 bases in frame from base 1. The CDR3 regions of human TCRbeta chains were subjected to immunosequencing. The original pipeline was this. Repertoire TCRs were checked for matches against a reference library of SARS-CoV-2-specific TCRs that had been generated using the MIRA antigen-specificity platform. Breadth meant the fraction of unique TCRs that were SARS-CoV-2-associated, whereas depth meant the fraction of total T cells that were SARS-CoV-2-associated. Using the MIRA data, every spike-specific TCR was mapped to the spike region that the TCR reacted to and assigned to either a CD4 or a CD8 class. Log10-transformed breadth and depth values were compared by one-way ANOVA with Sidak's multiple comparisons tests. The immuneACCESS repertoire file appears here via TCRdb, limited to in-frame rearrangements. These files lack a portion of the clones; in checked studies, under half of the deficit traces to unresolved V genes, and the cause of the others is not known. V and J calls and clone size are those listed in that table; D and trimming were worked out from the DNA. For this sample there are 120,000 or so clones; 85% to 90% appear just once. About 7.4% of the sample is taken by the ten largest.

In regard to this clone: There is no known antigen for this receptor. One base away there is no much larger clone; base qualities are not given.

The sequencing used peripheral blood, collected on day 0 of AZD1222 vaccination. The source is an adult in good health. The V and J genes are TRBV27 and TRBJ2-7; TRBD2 matches 7 bases in the middle. The bases are TGTGCCAGCAGTTTATCTCGACTAGCTGCATCCTACGAGCAGTACTTC. Its protein reads: CASSLSRLAASYEQYF.